This TCR beta chain was sequenced during a study of blood T cell repertoires in COVID-19. For the study at large: Sites in the United States, Italy and Spain provided acute and convalescent COVID-19 samples. Sources were T cells, B-cell-depleted T cells, or PBMCs; the material itself was cDNA or gDNA.

Germline CDR1 MGHRA, CDR2 YSYEKL. The V gene end was trimmed by 4 bases and the J gene end by 1 base; junction bases not matched to a gene: 10. This CDR3 contains 17 residues. This clone was recorded once. Per the study methods: The authors estimated nucleated cell counts from reference gene primer amplification. Assay used: immunoSEQ multiplex PCR; TCRdb lists only in-frame clones, some missing. The D gene and trimming were derived from the DNA, and the V and J assignments and clone size from that table. The sample has about 9,000 clones, about four fifths seen once. Sequenced sample: peripheral blood. The chain uses TRBV4-1 and TRBJ2-7; 10 positions match TRBD2. This receptor was identified in a human donor with active COVID-19. The donor label of this sample is uncertain. CDR3 DNA sequence: TGCGCCAGCAGCCCCCAAGCTAGCGGGAGCCCTTCCTACGAGCAGTACTTC. As protein: CASSPQASGSPSYEQYF.